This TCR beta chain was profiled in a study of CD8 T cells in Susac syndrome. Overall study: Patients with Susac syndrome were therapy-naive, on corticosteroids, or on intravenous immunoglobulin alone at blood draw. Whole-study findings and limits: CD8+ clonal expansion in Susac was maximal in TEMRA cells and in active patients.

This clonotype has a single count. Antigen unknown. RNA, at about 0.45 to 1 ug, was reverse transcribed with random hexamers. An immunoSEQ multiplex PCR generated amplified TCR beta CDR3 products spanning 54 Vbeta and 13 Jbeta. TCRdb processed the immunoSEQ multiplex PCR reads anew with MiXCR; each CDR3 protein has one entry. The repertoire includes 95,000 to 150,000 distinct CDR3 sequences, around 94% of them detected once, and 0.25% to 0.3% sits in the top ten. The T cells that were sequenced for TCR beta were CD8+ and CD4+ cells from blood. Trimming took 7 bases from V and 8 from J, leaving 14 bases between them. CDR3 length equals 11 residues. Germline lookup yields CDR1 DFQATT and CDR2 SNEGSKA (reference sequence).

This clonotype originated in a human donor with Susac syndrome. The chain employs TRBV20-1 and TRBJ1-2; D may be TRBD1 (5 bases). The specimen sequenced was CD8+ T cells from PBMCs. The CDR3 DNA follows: TGCAGTGTTGACAGCTCCTTGGGCTACACCTTC. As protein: CSVDSSLGYTF.